These 18 T cell receptor beta chains originate from one sample sequenced in a study of tumor-infiltrating lymphocytes in primary liver carcinoma. The source material, 20-30 mg of unsorted bulk tissue, was used to co-extract RNA and DNA. Total RNA (roughly 530 ng) served as template for TCR beta cDNA synthesis primed by a constant-region primer. Slightly modified ARM-PCR, run as three nested multiplex PCR rounds, produced the TCR beta libraries. A C-beta reverse primer and TRBV1-TRBV30 forward primers served in each of the first two PCR rounds, at ten to eleven cycles apiece. Each CDR3 protein gets one entry after TCRdb re-called the multiplex PCR reads with MiXCR. The profile shows around 80,000 distinct CDR3 sequences, 69% of them singletons. What was sequenced was tumor-adjacent normal liver tissue. The receptors here all came from a man aged 35 to 55 with primary liver carcinoma and hepatitis B virus infection.

The chain recombines TRBV11-2 with TRBJ2-4; D might be TRBD1 (5 bases). The ends were cut back, 5 bases at V and 4 bases at J, with 24 bases in the middle. The CDR3 is made up of 18 amino acids. Germline CDR1 SGHAT, CDR2 FQNNGV. The CDR3 loop is CASSPTGASRVAKNIQYF. The CDR3 nucleotides are TGTGCCAGCAGCCCGACTGGGGCTTCCAGGGTGGCGAAAAACATTCAGTACTTC.

For this clonotype: A read error may be the cause here, since a much bigger clone is one base away. This chain uses TRBV6-2 or TRBV6-3 with TRBJ2-7; the match to TRBD2 covers 8 bases. Losses at the gene ends were 8 bases for V and 9 bases for J; bases not matched to a gene: 15. Per germline, CDR1 MNHEY and CDR2 SVGEGT. CDR3 length: 14 amino acids. The CDR3 loop reads CASSTGTRYVGQYF. CDR3 DNA: TGTGCCAGCTCCACCGGGACTAGATATGTCGGGCAGTACTTC.

The chain recombines TRBV7-9 with TRBJ2-1; D gene unclear. Looked up from germline, CDR1 is SEHNR and CDR2 is FQNEAQ (reference sequence). V shed 3 bases and J shed 12 bases, with 9 bases lying between them. The length of the CDR3 is 11 residues. CDR3 sequence reads: CASSFLGRQFF. As DNA, the CDR3 is TGTGCCAGCAGCTTTCTTGGTAGGCAGTTCTTC.

This clonotype is medium-sized by share. DNA of the CDR3: TGTGCCAGCAGTCCCCCATTGACAGGGAACTACGAGCAGTACTTC. This gives the protein CASSPPLTGNYEQYF. The V gene is TRBV11-2, the J gene TRBJ2-7; 7 bases match TRBD1. The CDR3 has 15 residues. The germline V gene has CDR1 SGHAT and CDR2 FQNNGV. Trimming cost V 6 bases and J 3 bases; bases outside gene matches: 11.

Comments on this clonotype: At one end, the junction sequence differs from germline, possibly due to a read error. The chain employs TRBV11-1 and TRBJ2-1; D remains unclear. The CDR3 runs to 13 residues. Germline CDR1 reads SGHAT; CDR2 reads FQDESV (reference sequence). The CDR3 region has the DNA TGTGCCAGCAGCGTTGGCGTGAACAATGAGGAGTTCTTC. It is translated as CASSVGVNNEEFF.

Worth noting for this clonotype: At one end the junction does not follow the germline gene, possibly because of a read error. The V and J genes are TRBV11-1 and TRBJ2-1; TRBD2 is a possible D gene (7 bases). The CDR3 is made up of 15 amino acids. CDR1 is SGHAT and CDR2 is FQDESV in the germline V gene (reference sequence). The CDR3 nucleotides are TGTGTCAGCAGGGAGGGGACAATCCATTCCAATGAGCAGTTCTTC. Translation: CVSREGTIHSNEQFF.

V and J are TRBV4-1 and TRBJ2-1, with a weak D call TRBD2 (6 bases). CDR3 length: 15 amino acids. The V gene lost 4 bases and the J gene lost 6 bases, with 16 bases spanning the gap. The germline V gene has CDR1 MGHRA and CDR2 YSYEKL. CDR3 nucleotides: TGCGCCAGCAGCCCAGTCGGGGGAGGCGGCAATGAGCAGTTCTTC. It yields the protein CASSPVGGGGNEQFF.

The chain's CDR3 is CASTLQSDSYGYTF. CDR3 nucleotides: TGTGCCAGTACCTTACAGTCGGACAGCTATGGCTACACCTTC. V is TRBV6-6 and J is TRBJ1-2; maybe TRBD1 (6 bases). The V gene lost 9 bases and the J gene lost 4 bases, with 18 bases spanning the gap. Germline V gene data show CDR1 as MNHNY and CDR2 as SVGAGI (reference sequence). The CDR3 covers 14 residues.

The gene calls are TRBV6-1 and TRBJ2-3, with D perhaps matching TRBD2 (6 bases). CDR3 length equals 16 residues. With 6 bases removed from V and 2 bases from J, the gap between germline ends came to 18 bases. Germline CDR1 MNHNS, CDR2 SASEGT. As DNA, the CDR3 is TGTGCCAGCAGAGAAATGGGAGGACACTACACAGATACGCAGTATTTT. Translating gives CASREMGGHYTDTQYF.

The J gene is TRBJ2-7, the V gene TRBV6-5; 7 bases map to TRBD2. The CDR3 sequence is 15 residues long. Germline CDR1 MNHEY, CDR2 SVGAGI. V gave up 9 bases and J gave up 5 bases; unmatched junction bases: 16. CDR3 sequence (DNA): TGTGCCAGTAAGCTAGCGGCCCCTATAAGTGACGAGCAGTACTTC. This encodes CASKLAAPISDEQYF.

This chain connects TRBV10-2 to TRBJ2-7, with 7 bases matching TRBD1. V dropped 11 bases and J dropped 6; count of bases not matched to a gene: 7. Germline CDR1 reads WSHSY; CDR2 reads SAAADI. The CDR3 contains 11 residues. The CDR3 region is CALPAGGEQYF. The CDR3 nucleotides are TGCGCCTTGCCAGCAGGGGGCGAGCAGTACTTC.

With respect to this clonotype: At one end, the junction sequence differs from germline, possibly due to a read error. The chain couples TRBV10-3 to TRBJ2-5, with 7 bases fitting TRBD1. The CDR3 has 15 amino acids. Germline values: CDR1 ENHRY, CDR2 SYGVKD. CDR3 sequence: CAISRDSGLQESQYF. The CDR3 DNA follows: TGTGCCATCAGTCGGGACAGTGGGCTCCAAGAGAGCCAGTACTTC.

The chain couples TRBV4-1 to TRBJ1-5; possible D gene TRBD1, 5 bases. V gave up 4 bases and J gave up 1 base, with 11 bases separating them. This CDR3 has 15 amino acids. Germline V gene lookup returns CDR1 MGHRA and CDR2 YSYEKL. The CDR3 coding sequence is TGCGCCAGCAGCCCCGTAGAGGGGAGCAATCAGCCCCAGCATTTT. As protein: CASSPVEGSNQPQHF.

On this clonotype itself: The conserved phenylalanine or tryptophan normally closing the CDR3 is absent here, so this likely arose from a read error. This chain joins TRBV4-2 and TRBJ2-7; D may match TRBD1 or TRBD2 (5 bases each). From germline, CDR1 is LGHNA and CDR2 YNFKEQ. This CDR3 contains 16 residues. The CDR3 protein is CASSQAASRVSYEQYL. The DNA for the CDR3 is TGTGCTAGCAGCCAAGCGGCTAGCAGGGTTTCCTACGAGCAGTACTTA.

In this sample, this clonotype turned up once. The rearrangement links TRBV12-3 or TRBV12-4 to TRBJ2-5; tentatively, D is TRBD2 (5 bases). The CDR3 consists of 11 residues. CDR3 sequence reads: CTSSLEGTQYF. The CDR3 DNA sequence: TGTACAAGCAGTTTAGAGGGGACCCAGTACTTC.

Comments on this clonotype: One junction end disagrees with the germline gene, perhaps due to a read error. This sequence joins TRBV11-2 and TRBJ2-1, with 7 bases aligning to TRBD2. Per germline, CDR1 SGHAT and CDR2 FQNNGV. The CDR3 is made up of 15 amino acids. The CDR3 nucleotides read TGTGCCAGCAGCTTCGGACTAGTGAGAAACAGTGAGCAGTTGTTC. This translates into CASSFGLVRNSEQLF. The full variable domain, in which reference TRBV11-2 and TRBJ2-1 provide the parts outside the CDR3, is EAGVAQSPRYKIIEKRQSVAFWCNPISGHATLYWYQQILGQGPKLLIQFQNNGVVDDSQLPKDRFSAERLKGVDSTLKIQPAKLEDSAVYLCASSFGLVRNSEQLFGPGTRLTVL.

This clonotype showed up many times. The chain carries TRBV6-5 and TRBJ2-3; weak D call: TRBD1 (5 bases). This CDR3 is built from 15 residues. CDR1 and CDR2 from the germline V gene are MNHEY and SVGAGI. V lost 1 base and J lost 3, with 11 bases in between. CDR3 DNA: TGTGCCAGCAGTTACTTCCATCCAGGGACAGATACGCAGTATTTT. It is translated as CASSYFHPGTDTQYF.

Turning to this clonotype: This may come from a read error, since a much larger clone is one base off. The CDR3 loop is CSVETGFNYGYTF. CDR3 bases: TGCAGCGTTGAGACAGGGTTTAACTATGGCTACACCTTC. The chain carries TRBV29-1 and TRBJ1-2, with 7 bases matching TRBD1. With 3 bases clipped from V and 1 base from J, the junction kept 2 bases outside the gene matches. Germline V gene data show CDR1 as SQVTM and CDR2 as ANQGSEA. This CDR3 comprises 13 residues.